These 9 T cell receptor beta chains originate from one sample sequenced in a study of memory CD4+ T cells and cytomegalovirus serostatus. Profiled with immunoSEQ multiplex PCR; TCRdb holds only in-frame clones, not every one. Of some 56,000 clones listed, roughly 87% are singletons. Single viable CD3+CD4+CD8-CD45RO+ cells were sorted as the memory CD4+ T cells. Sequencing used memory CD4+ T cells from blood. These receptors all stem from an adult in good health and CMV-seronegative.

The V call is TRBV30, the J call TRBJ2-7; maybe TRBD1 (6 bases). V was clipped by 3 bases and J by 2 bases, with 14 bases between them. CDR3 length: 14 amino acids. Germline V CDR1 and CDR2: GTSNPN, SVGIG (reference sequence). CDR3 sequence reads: CAWSPGTSTYEQYF. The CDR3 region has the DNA TGTGCCTGGAGCCCCGGGACATCGACCTACGAGCAGTACTTC.

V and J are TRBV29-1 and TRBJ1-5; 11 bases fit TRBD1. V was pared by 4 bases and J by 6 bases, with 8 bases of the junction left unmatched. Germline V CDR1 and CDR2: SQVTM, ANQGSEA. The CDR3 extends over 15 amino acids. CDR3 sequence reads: CSVGSGQGASQPQHF. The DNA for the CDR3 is TGCAGCGTTGGTAGCGGACAGGGGGCGAGTCAGCCCCAGCATTTT.

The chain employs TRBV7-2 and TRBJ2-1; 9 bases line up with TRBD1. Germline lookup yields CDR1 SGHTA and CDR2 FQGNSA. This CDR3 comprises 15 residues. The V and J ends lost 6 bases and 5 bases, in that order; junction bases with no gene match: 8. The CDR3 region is CASRVGGTGNNEQFF. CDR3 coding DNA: TGTGCCAGCAGGGTAGGGGGGACAGGGAACAATGAGCAGTTCTTC. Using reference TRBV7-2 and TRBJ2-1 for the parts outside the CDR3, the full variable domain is GAGVSQSPSNKVTEKGKDVELRCDPISGHTALYWYRQSLGQGLEFLIYFQGNSAPDKSGLPSDRFSAERTGGSVSTLTIQRTQQEDSAVYLCASRVGGTGNNEQFFGPGTRLTVL.

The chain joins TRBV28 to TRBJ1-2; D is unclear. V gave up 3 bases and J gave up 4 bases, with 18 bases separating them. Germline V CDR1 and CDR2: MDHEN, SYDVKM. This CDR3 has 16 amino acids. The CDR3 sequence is CASSLARDLASYGYTF. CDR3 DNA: TGTGCCAGCAGTTTGGCCCGGGATCTTGCCTCCTATGGCTACACCTTC.

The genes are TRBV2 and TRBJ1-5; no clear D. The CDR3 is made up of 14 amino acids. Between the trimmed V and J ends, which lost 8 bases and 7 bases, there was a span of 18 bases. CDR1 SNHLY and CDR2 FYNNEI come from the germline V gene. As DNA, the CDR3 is TGTGCCAGCCAGTCACAACGGTCGGGGCAGCCCCAGCATTTT. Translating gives CASQSQRSGQPQHF. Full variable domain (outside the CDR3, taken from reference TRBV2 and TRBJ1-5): EPEVTQTPSHQVTQMGQEVILRCVPISNHLYFYWYRQILGQKVEFLVSFYNNEISEKSEIFDDQFSVERPDGSNFTLKIRSTKLEDSAMYFCASQSQRSGQPQHFGDGTRLSIL.

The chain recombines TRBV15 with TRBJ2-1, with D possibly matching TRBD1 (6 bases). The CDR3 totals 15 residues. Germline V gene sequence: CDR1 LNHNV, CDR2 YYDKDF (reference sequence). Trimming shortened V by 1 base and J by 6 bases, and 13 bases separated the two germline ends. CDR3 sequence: CATSRAGGASNEQFF. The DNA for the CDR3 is TGTGCCACCAGCAGAGCTGGGGGCGCATCCAATGAGCAGTTCTTC. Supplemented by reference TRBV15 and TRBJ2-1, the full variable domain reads DAMVIQNPRYQVTQFGKPVTLSCSQTLNHNVMYWYQQKSSQAPKLLFHYYDKDFNNEADTPDNFQSRRPNTSFCFLDIRSPGLGDTAMYLCATSRAGGASNEQFFGPGTRLTVL.

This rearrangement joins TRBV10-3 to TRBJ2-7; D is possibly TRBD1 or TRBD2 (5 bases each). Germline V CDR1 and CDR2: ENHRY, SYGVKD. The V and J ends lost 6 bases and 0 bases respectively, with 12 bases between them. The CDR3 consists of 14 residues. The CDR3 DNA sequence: TGTGCCATCAGAGACGGGACGTTCTCCTACGAGCAGTACTTC. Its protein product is CAIRDGTFSYEQYF.

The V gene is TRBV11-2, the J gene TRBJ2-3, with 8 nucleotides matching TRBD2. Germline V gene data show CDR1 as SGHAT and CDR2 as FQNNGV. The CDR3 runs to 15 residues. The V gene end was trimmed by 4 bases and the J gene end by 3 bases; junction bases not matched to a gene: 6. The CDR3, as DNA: TGTGCCAGCAGCTCGCCGGGGGGGCCGACAGATACGCAGTATTTT. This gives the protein CASSSPGGPTDTQYF.

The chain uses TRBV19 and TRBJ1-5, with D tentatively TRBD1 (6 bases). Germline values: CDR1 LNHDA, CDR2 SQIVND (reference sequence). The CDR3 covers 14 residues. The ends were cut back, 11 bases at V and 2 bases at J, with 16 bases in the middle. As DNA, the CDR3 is TGTGCCGCAGGGGCAGTGAATGGCAATCAGCCCCAGCATTTT. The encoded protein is CAAGAVNGNQPQHF.